Following are 15 T cell receptor beta chains from one sample sequenced in a study of CD8 T cells in ankylosing spondylitis (dated by TCRdb to about 2017). Libraries were built with 5' RACE. Sequencer: Illumina HiSeq 2500. The public reads were run again by TCRdb, first through fastp at Q25 and then through MiXCR, and only productive beta chains were kept. Rows with a matching CDR3 protein are joined into one entry that keeps the most common DNA and genes. The sample profile shows roughly 240,000 distinct CDR3 sequences; over 7% of them were found once. The ten largest clones take up around 4.8% of the sample. Source material: blood, either unsorted or a sorted T cell fraction (not recorded which). These receptors were collected from a female donor with ankylosing spondylitis or in good health (not recorded which).

This clonotype was observed many times. The chain carries TRBV29-1 and TRBJ2-3; D uncertain. CDR1 and CDR2 (germline): SQVTM, ANQGSEA. V gave up 6 bases and J gave up 0 bases, with 13 bases separating them. The CDR3 is 14 residues long. The CDR3 here is CSVLWTSSTDTQYF. The CDR3 bases are TGCAGCGTCCTATGGACCTCTAGCACAGATACGCAGTATTTT.

This clonotype has at least ten counts. This chain links TRBV28 with TRBJ1-5; D remains unclear. Trimming took 6 bases from V and 0 from J, leaving 3 bases between them. CDR1 and CDR2 (germline): MDHEN, SYDVKM. This CDR3 contains 12 residues. The CDR3 here is CASRVSNQPQHF. Written as DNA, the CDR3 is TGTGCCAGCAGGGTTAGCAATCAGCCCCAGCATTTT.

Many counts were recorded for this clonotype. The rearrangement links TRBV24-1 to TRBJ2-3; D ambiguous. Looked up from germline, CDR1 is KGHDR and CDR2 is SFDVKD. V shed 5 bases and J shed 0 bases, with 8 bases lying between them. This CDR3 comprises 14 residues. This CDR3 reads CATSAAQSTDTQYF. The CDR3 region has the DNA TGTGCCACCAGTGCCGCGCAAAGCACAGATACGCAGTATTTT.

At least ten counts were recorded for this clonotype. The J gene is TRBJ1-1, the V gene TRBV29-1, with unresolved D. This CDR3 spans 13 amino acids. Germline assignment: CDR1 SQVTM and CDR2 ANQGSEA. Trimming shortened V by 6 bases and J by 0 bases, and 11 bases separated the two germline ends. The CDR3, as DNA: TGCAGCGTCTTCAAACACCTGAACACTGAAGCTTTCTTT. Translation: CSVFKHLNTEAFF.

In this sample, this clonotype turned up many times. V is TRBV12-3 or TRBV12-4 and J is TRBJ2-3; tentative D call: TRBD2 (5 bases). CDR3 length: 13 amino acids. V lost 5 bases, J lost 4 bases, and 10 bases lay in between. The CDR3 loop is CASSLGLSDTQYF. In DNA, the CDR3 is TGTGCCAGCAGTCTCGGACTCTCAGATACGCAGTATTTT.

This clonotype was counted at least ten times. V usage is TRBV20-1 and J usage is TRBJ2-3; D possibly uses TRBD1 or TRBD2 (5 bases each). Trimming left V 6 bases short and J 0 bases short, with 16 bases between. Germline V gives CDR1 DFQATT, CDR2 SNEGSKA (reference sequence). The CDR3 is 15 amino acids. The CDR3 DNA is TGCAGTGCACCCGGAGGACAAACTAGCACAGATACGCAGTATTTT. Protein sequence: CSAPGGQTSTDTQYF.

This clonotype was seen many times. The rearrangement uses TRBV20-1 and TRBJ2-7; 11 positions match TRBD2. The CDR3 is 14 amino acids. Per germline, CDR1 DFQATT and CDR2 SNEGSKA (reference sequence). Unmatched junction bases numbered 5, after V lost 3 bases and J lost 4 bases. CDR3 amino acids: CSASTSGRMYEQYF. DNA for the CDR3: TGCAGTGCTAGTACTAGCGGGAGAATGTACGAGCAGTACTTC.

This clonotype was counted ten times or more. This CDR3 is CASSPNGSYRGYTF. The DNA for the CDR3 is TGTGCCAGCAGTCCCAATGGGAGCTATAGGGGCTACACCTTC. The chain employs TRBV6-2 or TRBV6-3 and TRBJ1-2; D not resolved. The germline V and J ends were trimmed by 5 bases and 8 bases, with 18 bases remaining between them. The germline CDR1 and CDR2 sequences are MNHEY and SVGEGT. This CDR3 region has 14 residues.

At least ten counts were recorded for this clonotype. The genes are TRBV20-1 and TRBJ2-2; 7 bases map to TRBD2. The trim removed 6 bases at V and 1 base at J, leaving 11 bases unmatched. CDR1 is DFQATT, CDR2 SNEGSKA, per germline (reference sequence). The CDR3 loop spans 16 amino acids. CDR3 in amino acids: CSARQRLAVNTGELFF. The CDR3 bases are TGCAGTGCGAGACAGAGGCTAGCGGTGAACACCGGGGAGCTGTTTTTT.

Ten or more counts support this clonotype. The chain is built from TRBV12-3 or TRBV12-4 and TRBJ2-2, with a tentative D call TRBD1 (6 bases). CDR3 length equals 19 residues. Trimming took 5 bases from V and 1 from J, leaving 23 bases between them. CDR3 residues: CASSPRDTYPKGNTGELFF. The CDR3 DNA reads as TGTGCCAGCAGTCCCCGGGACACCTACCCTAAGGGGAACACCGGGGAGCTGTTTTTT.

This clonotype has at least ten counts. The V and J genes are TRBV30 and TRBJ2-7, with D possibly being TRBD2 (6 bases). The CDR3 has 11 residues. Germline assignment: CDR1 GTSNPN and CDR2 SVGIG (reference sequence). Trimming removed 1 base at V and 7 bases at J, with 8 bases between. In DNA form, the CDR3 reads TGTGCCTGGAGTGGAGGAGGGGAGCAGTACTTC. As protein: CAWSGGGEQYF.

With respect to this clonotype: A clone one base away is much larger, so this may be a read error. V is TRBV25-1 and J is TRBJ2-1; TRBD1 aligns across 7 bases. The CDR3 runs to 14 residues. Germline V CDR1 and CDR2: MGHDK, SYGVNS. The CDR3 DNA reads TGTACCAGCAGTACCCGGACAGGAAAGAGTGAGCAGTTCTTC. It translates to CTSSTRTGKSEQFF.

The genes are TRBV7-2 and TRBJ1-1; TRBD1 matches 7 bases. There are 12 residues in the CDR3. CDR1 is SGHTA, CDR2 FQGNSA, per germline. CDR3 nucleotide sequence: TGTGTCAGTAGCCGGGACAGATTTGAAGCTTTCTTT. Its translation is CVSSRDRFEAFF.

Ten or more counts support this clonotype. This sequence joins TRBV11-2 and TRBJ1-5, with D possibly being TRBD1 (6 bases). The CDR3 covers 15 residues. Per germline, CDR1 SGHAT and CDR2 FQNNGV. V lost 5 bases, J lost 1 base, and 12 bases lay in between. The chain's CDR3 is CASSRSGQSNQPQHF. The DNA for the CDR3 is TGTGCCAGCAGCCGTTCCGGACAGAGCAATCAGCCCCAGCATTTT.

This clonotype was counted many times. The chain combines TRBV21-1 with TRBJ2-7; the D call TRBD1 from the table was never checked on the DNA. TRBV21-1 has pseudogene status. The CDR3 runs to 15 residues. The CDR3 DNA reads TGTGCCAGCAGCAAAGGGGGCGGTCGGGCCTACGAGCAGTACTTC. This codes for CASSKGGGRAYEQYF.